The present T cell receptor beta chain was sequenced within a study of vaccination and CD4 T cells after COVID-19. Study overall: Six male and four female convalescents took part, two of them Hispanic. Investigators took post-vaccine samples a median approximately 73 days after dose two, within a range of 14 to 241. Cells were stimulated with overlapping spike peptides from SARS-CoV-2, HCoV-NL63, HCoV-OC43 and HCoV-229E.

The Oncomine TCR Beta short-read assay was applied to DNA of cultured CD4+ T cells. TCRdb reprocessed the PCR reads via MiXCR and lists one record per CDR3 protein. The profile shows some 15,000 distinct CDR3 sequences, about 39% of them singletons. The sample holds a few counts of this clonotype. Its antigen is currently unknown. Specified treatment: roughly 10-day PBMC culture with coronavirus spike peptide pools or control peptides (ViraFEST assay). The CDR3 covers 16 residues. CDR1 is MNHEY and CDR2 is SMNVEV in the germline V gene (reference sequence). V lost 6 bases to trimming and J lost 0 bases, with 15 bases between them.

The TCR comes from a human donor who had recovered from COVID-19. This rearrangement joins TRBV27 to TRBJ2-1; tentatively, D is TRBD1 (5 bases). Sequencing used CD4+ T cells from blood, cultured in vitro, obtained before SARS-CoV-2 vaccination. The CDR3 is CASSRRRGSSYNEQFF. The CDR3 DNA is TGTGCCAGCAGCCGAAGAAGGGGCAGCTCCTACAATGAGCAGTTCTTC.